The present T cell receptor (beta chain) was sequenced within a study of CD8+CD57+ T cells in acquired aplastic anemia. Study-wide context: On average, sorted CD4+ and CD8+ cells gave approximately 3 ug of DNA. An average of about 10.8 million reads for CD4+ cells was obtained from healthy donors. Study-level points and caveats: Researchers report that around 30 CD8+ CDR3 sequences appeared in both patients and controls. Controls did not differ significantly from patients in CD8+ Simpson's diversity.

According to the study, genomic DNA was the template for TCR beta VDJ and CDR3 profiling. TCRdb re-called the reads with MiXCR, one entry per CDR3 protein. The sample shows around 180,000 distinct CDR3 sequences, roughly 63% of them seen only once. Note on this clonotype: Its antigen is undetermined.

The sample comprised sorted CD4+, CD8+, or CD8+CD57+ T cells (not recorded which) from PBMCs. The receptor's source is a human donor in good health.

CDR3 protein: CASSESNGREEETQYF. In nucleotides, the CDR3 is TGTGCCAGCAGTGAATCGAACGGGAGGGAAGAAGAGACCCAGTACTTC. This rearrangement joins TRBV25-1 to TRBJ2-5, with 8 bases matching TRBD2. Germline loops: CDR1 MGHDK, CDR2 SYGVNS. The trim removed 1 base at V and 3 bases at J, leaving 7 bases unmatched. The CDR3 extends over 16 amino acids.